These T cell receptor beta chains were read from a single sample in a study of T cells after yellow fever vaccination. TCRdb recomputed calls from the 5' RACE reads with MiXCR, one row per CDR3 protein. Of some 300,000 distinct CDR3 sequences detected, around 4% appear once; the ten largest clones hold around 20%. The sequences come from PBMCs, collected on the day of the yellow fever booster vaccination. The receptors stem from a man aged 18-30 years who received the YFV17D yellow fever vaccine. CDR3s include the opening cysteine and the closing phenylalanine or tryptophan. D genes are given only for firm matches. Expanded clones get a size class; other rows say once, few or many, or leave the size out.

>.|TRBD1|TRBV19|TRBJ2-3|14
CASSVRTGADTQYF
TGTGCCAGTAGTGTTAGAACAGGGGCAGATACGCAGTATTTT
>many|TRBD1|TRBV12-3/TRBV12-4|TRBJ2-3|16
CASSRGDRGRTDTQYF
TGTGCCAGCTCTAGGGGGGACAGGGGGCGCACAGATACGCAGTATTTT
>many|TRBD2|TRBV7-8|TRBJ2-5|16
CASSSSLAGGRETQYF
TGTGCCAGCAGCTCCTCCCTAGCGGGGGGGCGTGAGACCCAGTACTTC
>.|.|TRBV6-1|TRBJ2-4|17
CASSAKGRMFAKNIQYF
TGTGCCAGCAGTGCAAAAGGGAGAATGTTCGCCAAAAACATTCAGTACTTC
>.|.|TRBV20-1|TRBJ2-5|14
CSAGAPAMGETQYF
TGCAGTGCTGGTGCCCCGGCTATGGGGGAGACCCAGTACTTC
>many|.|TRBV6-5|TRBJ1-1|16
CASSYSMWSPDTEAFF
TGTGCCAGCAGTTACTCGATGTGGAGTCCGGACACTGAAGCTTTCTTT
>many|.|TRBV11-2|TRBJ2-5|14
CASSLQPYQETQYF
TGTGCCAGCAGCCTACAGCCTTACCAAGAGACCCAGTACTTC
>few|.|TRBV15|TRBJ2-5|15
CATSRDRSYQETQYF
TGTGCCACCAGCAGAGACCGATCGTACCAAGAGACCCAGTACTTC
>many|.|TRBV12-3/TRBV12-4|TRBJ2-5|14
CASSRGFRQETQYF
TGTGCCAGCAGTAGAGGGTTCCGCCAAGAGACCCAGTACTTC
>many|.|TRBV20-1|TRBJ1-5|12
CSAGYSNQPQHF
TGCAGTGCTGGGTATAGCAATCAGCCCCAGCATTTT
>.|.|TRBV12-3/TRBV12-4|TRBJ2-3|15
CASSLGDDYTDTQYF
TGTGCCAGCAGTTTGGGCGATGATTACACAGATACGCAGTATTTT
>few|TRBD2|TRBV5-4|TRBJ2-5|14
CASSLELAVETQYF
TGTGCCAGCAGCTTGGAACTAGCGGTGGAGACCCAGTACTTC
>many|.|TRBV5-1|TRBJ1-1|14
CASSLVLGNTEAFF
TGCGCCAGCAGCTTGGTTCTGGGTAACACTGAAGCTTTCTTT
>many|.|TRBV11-2|TRBJ1-4|13
CASSTRTQGGLFF
TGTGCCAGCAGCACTCGAACACAGGGTGGCCTGTTTTTT
>few|.|TRBV5-5|TRBJ1-3|15
CASSLGVDSGNTIYF
TGTGCCAGCAGCTTGGGGGTCGACTCTGGAAACACCATATATTTT
>many|.|TRBV4-3|TRBJ1-4|16
CASSQEPGAGNEKLFF
TGCGCCAGCAGCCAAGAGCCCGGGGCCGGAAATGAAAAACTGTTTTTT
>many|.|TRBV20-1|TRBJ2-4|15
CSAGNRDNNKNIQYF
TGCAGTGCTGGAAACCGGGACAACAACAAAAACATTCAGTACTTC
>many|.|TRBV12-3/TRBV12-4|TRBJ2-3|14
CASSFAGNTDTQYF
TGTGCCAGCAGTTTCGCCGGGAACACAGATACGCAGTATTTT
>few|.|TRBV12-3/TRBV12-4|TRBJ2-6|15
CASSFRVTGANVLTF
TGTGCCAGCAGTTTCCGGGTAACTGGGGCCAACGTCCTGACTTTC
>.|.|TRBV11-2|TRBJ2-3|17
CASSLVVGTSGTDTQYF
TGTGCCAGCAGCTTAGTCGTAGGCACTTCCGGCACAGATACGCAGTATTTT
>.|.|TRBV5-5|TRBJ2-5|16
CASSLGFGGVSETQYF
TGTGCCAGCAGCTTGGGGTTCGGCGGGGTGTCAGAGACCCAGTACTTC
>many|.|TRBV5-1|TRBJ2-5|15
CASSLEPLGQETQYF
TGCGCCAGCAGCTTGGAACCTCTGGGCCAAGAGACCCAGTACTTC
>few|.|TRBV12-3/TRBV12-4|TRBJ1-5|14
CASSFGVSNQPQHF
TGTGCCAGCAGTTTTGGGGTTAGCAATCAGCCCCAGCATTTT
>many|.|TRBV11-3|TRBJ2-1|13
CASSSTAYNEQFF
TGTGCCAGCAGCTCGACAGCCTACAATGAGCAGTTCTTC
>.|.|TRBV6-1|TRBJ1-2|12
CASSESVWGYTF
TGTGCCAGCAGTGAATCGGTTTGGGGCTACACCTTC
>.|.|TRBV15|TRBJ1-2|13
CATSRVAGDGYTF
TGTGCCACCAGCAGAGTGGCAGGTGATGGCTACACCTTC
>.|.|TRBV20-1|TRBJ2-3|14
CCARVPPGTDTQYF
TGCTGTGCTAGAGTCCCACCGGGCACAGATACGCAGTATTTT
>few|TRBD1|TRBV3-1|TRBJ2-5|16
CASSQDPRQGRETQYF
TGTGCCAGCAGCCAAGATCCCCGACAGGGACGGGAGACCCAGTACTTC
>many|.|TRBV5-1|TRBJ1-2|13
CASSDLANYGYTF
TGCGCCAGCAGTGACTTAGCTAACTATGGCTACACCTTC
>many|.|TRBV7-2|TRBJ2-1|13
CASSSTRLNEQFF
TGTGCCAGCAGCTCGACTAGACTCAATGAGCAGTTCTTC
>few|.|TRBV20-1|TRBJ2-3|11
CSATAADTQYF
TGCAGTGCTACCGCTGCGGATACGCAGTATTTT
>few|TRBD2|TRBV27|TRBJ2-1|13
CASSFTSGYEQFF
TGTGCCAGCAGTTTCACTAGCGGGTATGAGCAGTTCTTC
>.|.|TRBV6-1|TRBJ2-7|14
CASSEEGTSYEQYF
TGTGCCAGCAGTGAAGAGGGGACCTCCTACGAGCAGTACTTC
>many|.|TRBV6-5|TRBJ1-4|15
CASSLGFQVGEKLFF
TGTGCCAGCAGTCTCGGGTTCCAAGTTGGGGAAAAACTGTTTTTT
>many|TRBD1|TRBV12-3/TRBV12-4|TRBJ1-1|15
CASSLTGGSGTEAFF
TGTGCCAGCAGTCTGACAGGGGGGAGTGGCACTGAAGCTTTCTTT
>many|.|TRBV9|TRBJ2-5|12
CASSVEQETQYF
TGTGCCAGCAGCGTAGAGCAAGAGACCCAGTACTTC
>many|TRBD2|TRBV15|TRBJ2-1|15
CATSGLAGDYNEQFF
TGTGCCACCAGCGGGCTAGCGGGAGACTACAATGAGCAGTTCTTC
>few|.|TRBV3-1|TRBJ2-6|16
CASSPRRGFGANVLTF
TGTGCCAGCAGCCCCCGTCGGGGGTTTGGGGCCAACGTCCTGACTTTC
>many|TRBD2|TRBV9|TRBJ2-1|17
CASSPPLAASSYNEQFF
TGTGCCAGCAGCCCCCCCCTAGCGGCTAGCTCCTACAATGAGCAGTTCTTC
>many|.|TRBV10-3|TRBJ1-1|13
CATRTGEGTEAFF
TGTGCCACTCGGACGGGAGAAGGCACTGAAGCTTTCTTT
>.|.|TRBV4-1|TRBJ2-5|15
CASSQDGTATLTQYF
TGCGCCAGCAGCCAAGATGGGACGGCGACCTTGACCCAGTACTTC
>many|.|TRBV28|TRBJ2-2|14
CASSRPPGTGELFF
TGTGCCAGCAGTCGTCCTCCGGGGACCGGGGAGCTGTTTTTT
>few|TRBD1|TRBV5-5|TRBJ2-5|17
CASSPWDGTGGLETQYF
TGTGCCAGCAGCCCCTGGGATGGCACAGGGGGCTTGGAGACCCAGTACTTC
>many|.|TRBV20-1|TRBJ2-7|14
CSASTPGGFLEQYF
TGCAGTGCTAGTACGCCAGGAGGGTTTCTTGAGCAGTACTTC
>few|TRBD2|TRBV7-8|TRBJ2-1|17
CASSIRHGGTPYNEQFF
TGTGCCAGCAGCATACGACACGGGGGGACGCCCTACAATGAGCAGTTCTTC
>.|.|TRBV7-2|TRBJ2-3|16
CASSLDRLEQEDTQYF
TGTGCCAGCAGCTTAGACCGTCTGGAGCAGGAAGATACGCAGTATTTT
>.|.|TRBV7-2|TRBJ2-3|13
CASSRPTTDTQYF
TGTGCCAGCAGCCGCCCTACCACAGATACGCAGTATTTT
>many|.|TRBV27|TRBJ2-3|15
CASSLTPYRTDTQYF
TGTGCCAGCAGTTTAACCCCCTACAGGACGGATACGCAGTATTTT
>.|TRBD1|TRBV5-5|TRBJ2-1|15
CASSLWTGWGNEQFF
TGTGCCAGCAGCCTGTGGACAGGGTGGGGCAATGAGCAGTTCTTC
>.|.|TRBV16|TRBJ2-3|15
CASSQLWSNTDTQYF
TGTGCCAGCAGCCAATTGTGGTCGAACACAGATACGCAGTATTTT
>many|TRBD2|TRBV5-1|TRBJ2-3|16
CASRLAGSRGTDTQYF
TGCGCCAGCCGACTAGCGGGGAGCCGGGGCACAGATACGCAGTATTTT
>.|TRBD2|TRBV4-1|TRBJ2-1|15
CASSLLAGGPDEQFF
TGCGCCAGCAGCCTACTAGCGGGGGGGCCCGATGAGCAGTTCTTC
>many|.|TRBV4-3|TRBJ1-6|15
CASSQASGSSSPLHF
TGCGCCAGCAGCCAGGCCTCCGGGAGTTCCTCACCCCTCCACTTT
>.|.|TRBV5-3|TRBJ2-5|13
CARDRTVGETQYF
TGTGCCAGAGACAGGACAGTCGGAGAGACCCAGTACTTC
>few|.|TRBV5-4|TRBJ1-2|13
CASSLVGTSSSTF
TGTGCCAGCAGCTTGGTTGGCACAAGCTCCTCCACCTTC
>many|.|TRBV5-1|TRBJ2-7|12
CASSRGENEQYF
TGCGCCAGCAGCCGGGGCGAGAACGAGCAGTACTTC